The 14 T cell receptor beta chains below come from one sample, sequenced in a study of blood T cell repertoires in COVID-19. The method was immunoSEQ multiplex PCR; TCRdb's version includes in-frame clones alone and lacks a portion of them. The sample has over 85,000 clones; 70% to 90% are singletons. The sample was peripheral blood. These receptors were taken from a woman older than 75 with active COVID-19.

The chain has TRBV7-2 and TRBJ2-7; 7 positions match TRBD2. CDR3 length equals 14 residues. The V gene end was trimmed by 5 bases and the J gene end by 5 bases; junction bases not matched to a gene: 9. Germline values: CDR1 SGHTA, CDR2 FQGNSA. The CDR3 reads CASSPGLVADEQYF. Here the CDR3 DNA reads TGTGCCAGCAGCCCAGGACTAGTCGCCGACGAGCAGTACTTC.

This clone turned up a few times. The V gene is TRBV5-4, the J gene TRBJ2-7; 7 bases map to TRBD1. Germline CDR1 reads SGHNT; CDR2 reads YYREEE (reference sequence). V lost 4 bases to trimming and J lost 4 bases; unmatched junction nucleotides: 8. This CDR3 is 14 amino acids long. The CDR3 sequence is CASSPRTGSYEQYF. The CDR3 bases are TGTGCCAGCAGCCCACGGACAGGTTCTTACGAGCAGTACTTC.

V gene TRBV10-1 combines with J gene TRBJ2-3, with D perhaps matching TRBD1 (5 bases). CDR3 length: 14 amino acids. Germline CDR1 and CDR2: WNHNN and SYGVQD (reference sequence). Trimming left V 7 bases short and J 4 bases short, with 15 bases between. The chain's CDR3 is CASKDKAGADTQYF. CDR3 nucleotide sequence: TGCGCCAGCAAGGACAAAGCTGGCGCAGATACGCAGTATTTT.

The chain carries TRBV7-9 and TRBJ2-1; possible D gene TRBD2, 6 bases. V gave up 9 bases and J gave up 0 bases, with 12 bases separating them. Germline V CDR1 and CDR2: SEHNR, FQNEAQ (reference sequence). This CDR3 is 14 amino acids long. The CDR3 coding sequence is TGTGCCAGTAGGGACGGGAGCTCCTACAATGAGCAGTTCTTC. This sequence encodes CASRDGSSYNEQFF. The complete variable domain, with remaining parts taken from reference TRBV7-9 and TRBJ2-1, reads DTGVSQNPRHKITKRGQNVTFRCDPISEHNRLYWYRQTLGQGPEFLTYFQNEAQLEKSRLLSDRFSAERPKGSFSTLEIQRTEQGDSAMYLCASRDGSSYNEQFFGPGTRLTVL.

This clone was recorded once. This chain connects TRBV6-6 to TRBJ1-6; 8 bases line up with TRBD1. The CDR3 is 14 amino acids. Germline CDR1 and CDR2: MNHNY and SVGAGI (reference sequence). Losses at the gene ends were 6 bases for V and 11 bases for J; bases not matched to a gene: 9. CDR3 amino acids: CASRSQGEVTPLHF. CDR3 DNA: TGTGCCAGCAGATCACAGGGGGAGGTTACACCCCTCCACTTT.

This clone has only one observation. The V gene is TRBV6-6, the J gene TRBJ2-1; D is ambiguous. CDR1 MNHNY and CDR2 SVGAGI come from the germline V gene (reference sequence). The CDR3 runs 15 residues. Trimming pared 6 bases from V and 0 bases from J, leaving 12 bases between. The CDR3 bases are TGTGCCAGCAGAAAGTTTCGGAGCTCCTACAATGAGCAGTTCTTC. It codes for CASRKFRSSYNEQFF.

This chain uses TRBV28 with TRBJ2-7, with a tentative D call TRBD2 (5 bases). Trimming pared 4 bases from V and 4 bases from J, leaving 14 bases between. Germline V lookup: CDR1 MDHEN, CDR2 SYDVKM. The CDR3 has 14 residues. The CDR3 sequence is CASSSPRVGYEQYF. The CDR3, as DNA: TGTGCCAGCAGTTCACCGCGGGTGGGGTACGAGCAGTACTTC.

The chain links TRBV29-1 to TRBJ1-4; D remains unclear. The CDR3 contains 11 residues. Germline V gene sequence: CDR1 SQVTM, CDR2 ANQGSEA. Trimming left V 6 bases short and J 7 bases short, with 9 bases between. The CDR3 nucleotides read TGCAGCGTCGATGGAGGTGAAAAACTGTTTTTT. Residues: CSVDGGEKLFF.

The J gene is TRBJ2-2, the V gene TRBV5-4, with D tentatively TRBD1 (5 bases). The CDR3 length is 15 residues. V was pared by 1 base and J by 2 bases, with 9 bases between. Per the germline V gene, CDR1 is SGHNT and CDR2 is YYREEE (reference sequence). The CDR3 region has the DNA TGTGCCAGCAGCTTGATAGGGGTAAACACCGGGGAGCTGTTTTTT. Translated: CASSLIGVNTGELFF.

This clone was picked up a small number of times. The J gene is TRBJ1-5, the V gene TRBV2; D might be TRBD1 (6 bases). Germline CDR1 SNHLY, CDR2 FYNNEI. CDR3 length equals 16 residues. Trimming took off 6 bases at V and 1 base at J, with 16 bases between the two ends. Here the CDR3 DNA reads TGTGCCAGCAGGCGGGGGGGGGCGCGGAGCAATCAGCCCCAGCATTTT. It specifies CASRRGGARSNQPQHF.

The genes are TRBV6-6 and TRBJ1-5; no definite D call. V gave up 6 bases and J gave up 1 base, with 10 bases separating them. Germline lookup yields CDR1 MNHNY and CDR2 SVGAGI (reference sequence). This CDR3 spans 14 amino acids. The CDR3 DNA sequence: TGTGCCAGCAGACCGGCCGGGAGCAATCAGCCCCAGCATTTT. Protein: CASRPAGSNQPQHF.

The rearrangement uses TRBV19 and TRBJ2-2, with D perhaps TRBD1 (5 bases). This CDR3 comprises 13 residues. The germline V and J ends were trimmed by 4 bases and 5 bases, with 8 bases remaining between them. CDR1 is LNHDA, CDR2 SQIVND, per germline (reference sequence). The CDR3 coding sequence is TGTGCCAGTAGTAACAGGCGGACCGGGGAGCTGTTTTTT. Its protein product is CASSNRRTGELFF. Full variable domain (remainder filled in from reference TRBV19 and TRBJ2-2): DGGITQSPKYLFRKEGQNVTLSCEQNLNHDAMYWYRQDPGQGLRLIYYSQIVNDFQKGDIAEGYSVSREKKESFPLTVTSAQKNPTAFYLCASSNRRTGELFFGEGSRLTVL.

The chain recombines TRBV20-1 with TRBJ2-3; D not resolved. CDR1 is DFQATT, CDR2 SNEGSKA, per germline (reference sequence). This CDR3 is built from 11 residues. V was shortened by 6 bases and J by 6 bases, with 10 bases between the two germline ends. In DNA, the CDR3 is TGCAGTGCCGCCTTCAGGGATACGCAGTATTTT. Amino acids: CSAAFRDTQYF.

The chain uses TRBV14 and TRBJ2-7; 7 bases align to TRBD1. CDR3 length: 15 residues. The V and J ends lost 4 bases and 2 bases, in that order; junction bases with no gene match: 8. CDR1 is SGHDN and CDR2 is FVKESK in the germline V gene. CDR3 DNA sequence: TGTGCCAGCAGCCGAAGGGGGCCTCGAACCTACGAGCAGTACTTC. It specifies CASSRRGPRTYEQYF.